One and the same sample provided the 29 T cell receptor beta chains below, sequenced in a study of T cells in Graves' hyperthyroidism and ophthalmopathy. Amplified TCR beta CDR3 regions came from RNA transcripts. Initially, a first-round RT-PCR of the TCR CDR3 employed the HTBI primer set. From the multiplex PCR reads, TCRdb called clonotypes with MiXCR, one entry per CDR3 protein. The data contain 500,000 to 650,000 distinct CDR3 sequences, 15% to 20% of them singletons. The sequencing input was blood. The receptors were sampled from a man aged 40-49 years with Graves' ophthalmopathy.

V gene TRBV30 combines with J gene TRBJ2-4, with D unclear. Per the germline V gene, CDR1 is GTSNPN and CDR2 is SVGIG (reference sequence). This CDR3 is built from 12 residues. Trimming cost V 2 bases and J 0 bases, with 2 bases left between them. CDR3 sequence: CAWSKAKNIQYF. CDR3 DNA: TGTGCCTGGAGTAAAGCCAAAAACATTCAGTACTTC.

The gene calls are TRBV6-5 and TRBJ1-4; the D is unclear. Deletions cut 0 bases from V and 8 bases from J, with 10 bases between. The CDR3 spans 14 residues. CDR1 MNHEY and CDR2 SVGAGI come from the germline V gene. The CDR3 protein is CASSYSEHEEKLFF. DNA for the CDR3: TGTGCCAGCAGTTACTCGGAGCATGAGGAAAAACTGTTTTTT.

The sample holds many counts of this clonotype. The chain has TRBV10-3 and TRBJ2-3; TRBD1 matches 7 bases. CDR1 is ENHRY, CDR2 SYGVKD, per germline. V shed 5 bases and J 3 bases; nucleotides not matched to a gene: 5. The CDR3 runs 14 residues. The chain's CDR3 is CAISSGTETDTQYF. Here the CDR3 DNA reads TGTGCCATCAGTTCCGGGACAGAGACAGATACGCAGTATTTT.

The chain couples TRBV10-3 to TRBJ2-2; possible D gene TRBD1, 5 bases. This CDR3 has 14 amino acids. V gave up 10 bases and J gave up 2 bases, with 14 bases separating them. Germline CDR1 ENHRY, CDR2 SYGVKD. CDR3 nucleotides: TGTGCCACCGGACAACCCCTAAACACCGGGGAGCTGTTTTTT. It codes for CATGQPLNTGELFF.

The CDR3 here is CASSLGHLTEAFF. The CDR3 nucleotides read TGTGCCAGCAGCTTGGGGCATCTCACTGAAGCTTTCTTT. This rearrangement joins TRBV7-9 to TRBJ1-1; perhaps TRBD1 as D (5 bases). The V end was cut by 3 bases, the J end by 4 bases, with 9 bases between. This CDR3 has 13 amino acids. CDR1 is SEHNR, CDR2 FQNEAQ, per germline (reference sequence).

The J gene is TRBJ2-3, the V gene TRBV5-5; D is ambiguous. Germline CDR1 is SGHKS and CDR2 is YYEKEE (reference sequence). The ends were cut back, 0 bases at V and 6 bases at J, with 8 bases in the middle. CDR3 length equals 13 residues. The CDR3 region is CASSLVTSDTQYF. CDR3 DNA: TGTGCCAGCAGCTTGGTTACCTCGGATACGCAGTATTTT.

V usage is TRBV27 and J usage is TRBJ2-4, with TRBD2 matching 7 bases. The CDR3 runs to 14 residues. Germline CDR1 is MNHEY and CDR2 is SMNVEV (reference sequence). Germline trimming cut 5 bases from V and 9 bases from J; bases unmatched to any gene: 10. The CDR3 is CASSTNRREGIQYF. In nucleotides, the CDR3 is TGTGCCAGCAGTACAAACCGCAGGGAGGGCATTCAGTACTTC.

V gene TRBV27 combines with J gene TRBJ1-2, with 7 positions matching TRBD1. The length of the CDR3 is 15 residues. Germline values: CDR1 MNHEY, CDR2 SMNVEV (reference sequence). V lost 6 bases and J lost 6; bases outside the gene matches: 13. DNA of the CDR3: TGTGCCAGCAGACCTAGGGGACAGCTAAACCATGGCTACACCTTC. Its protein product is CASRPRGQLNHGYTF.

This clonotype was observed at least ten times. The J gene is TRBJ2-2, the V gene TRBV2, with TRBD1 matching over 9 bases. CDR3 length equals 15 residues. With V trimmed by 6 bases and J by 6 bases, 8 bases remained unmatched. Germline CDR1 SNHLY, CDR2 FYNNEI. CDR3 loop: CASSVQGASAGELFF. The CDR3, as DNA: TGTGCCAGCAGCGTACAGGGGGCGTCGGCCGGGGAGCTGTTTTTT.

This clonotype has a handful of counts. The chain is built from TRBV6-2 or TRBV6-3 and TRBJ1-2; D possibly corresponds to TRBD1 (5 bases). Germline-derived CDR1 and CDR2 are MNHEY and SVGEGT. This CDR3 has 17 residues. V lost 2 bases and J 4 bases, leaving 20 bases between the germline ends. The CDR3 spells CASSYTRLQSDSYGYTF. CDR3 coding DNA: TGTGCCAGCAGTTACACCCGATTGCAAAGTGACAGCTATGGCTACACCTTC.

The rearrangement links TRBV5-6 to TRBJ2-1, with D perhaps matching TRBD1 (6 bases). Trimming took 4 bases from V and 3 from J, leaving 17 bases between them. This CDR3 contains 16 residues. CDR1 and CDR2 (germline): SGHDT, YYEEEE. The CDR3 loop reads CASSPSGQGFYNEQFF. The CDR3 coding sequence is TGTGCCAGCAGCCCCTCAGGGCAGGGGTTCTACAATGAGCAGTTCTTC.

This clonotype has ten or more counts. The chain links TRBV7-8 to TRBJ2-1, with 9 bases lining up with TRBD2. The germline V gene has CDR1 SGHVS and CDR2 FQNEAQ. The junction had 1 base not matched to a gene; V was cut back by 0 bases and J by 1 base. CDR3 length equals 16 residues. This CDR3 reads CASSLAGLASYNEQFF. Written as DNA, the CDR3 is TGTGCCAGCAGCTTAGCGGGACTAGCTTCCTACAATGAGCAGTTCTTC.

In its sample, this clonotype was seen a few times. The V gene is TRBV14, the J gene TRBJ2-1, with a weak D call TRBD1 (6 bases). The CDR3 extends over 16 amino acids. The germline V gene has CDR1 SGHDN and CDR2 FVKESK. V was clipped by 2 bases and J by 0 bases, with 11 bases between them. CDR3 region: CASSQYRDSSYNEQFF. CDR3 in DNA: TGTGCCAGCAGCCAATACAGGGATTCCTCCTACAATGAGCAGTTCTTC.

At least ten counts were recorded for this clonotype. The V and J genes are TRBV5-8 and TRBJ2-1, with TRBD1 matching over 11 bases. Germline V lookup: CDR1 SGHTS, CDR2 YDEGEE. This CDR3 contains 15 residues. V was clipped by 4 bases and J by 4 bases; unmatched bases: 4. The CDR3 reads CASSAGTGGYNEQFF. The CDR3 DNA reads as TGTGCCAGCAGCGCCGGGACAGGGGGGTACAATGAGCAGTTCTTC.

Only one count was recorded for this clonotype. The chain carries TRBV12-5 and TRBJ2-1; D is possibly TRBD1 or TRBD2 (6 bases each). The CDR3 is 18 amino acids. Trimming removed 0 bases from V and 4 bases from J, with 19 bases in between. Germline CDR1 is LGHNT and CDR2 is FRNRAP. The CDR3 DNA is TGTGCTAGTGGTTTGGTAGTGAACCGGGGGCCAAGTTACAATGAGCAGTTCTTC. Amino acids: CASGLVVNRGPSYNEQFF.

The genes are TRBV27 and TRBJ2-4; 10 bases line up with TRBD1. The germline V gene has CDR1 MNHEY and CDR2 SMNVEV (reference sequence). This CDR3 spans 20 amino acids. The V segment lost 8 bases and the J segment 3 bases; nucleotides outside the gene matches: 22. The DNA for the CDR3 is TGTGCCAGCGCGTCTGGGATGACAGGGGGCTTCTCACCCGACAAAAACATTCAGTACTTC. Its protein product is CASASGMTGGFSPDKNIQYF.

The CDR3 bases are TGTGCCAGCAGCCGCGGACAGGGAGTAGGATTCGCCGGGGAGCTGTTTTTT. The encoded protein is CASSRGQGVGFAGELFF. This sequence joins TRBV13 and TRBJ2-2; 8 nucleotides match TRBD1. Germline lookup yields CDR1 PRHDT and CDR2 FYEKMQ (reference sequence). J gave up 6 bases and V 5 bases, and 14 bases lay outside the gene matches. The CDR3 extends over 17 amino acids.

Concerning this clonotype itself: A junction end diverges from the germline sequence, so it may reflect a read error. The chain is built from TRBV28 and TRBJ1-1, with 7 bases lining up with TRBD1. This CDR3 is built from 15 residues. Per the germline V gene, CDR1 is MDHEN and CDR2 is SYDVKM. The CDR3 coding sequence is TGTGCCAGCAGTTTATGGCCCAGGGGGGACACTGAAGCCTTCTTT. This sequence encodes CASSLWPRGDTEAFF.

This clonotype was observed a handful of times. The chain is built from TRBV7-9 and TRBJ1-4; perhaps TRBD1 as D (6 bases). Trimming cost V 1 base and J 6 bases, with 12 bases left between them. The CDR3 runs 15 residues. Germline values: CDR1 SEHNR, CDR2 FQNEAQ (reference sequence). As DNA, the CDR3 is TGTGCCAGCAGCTTAGGAGGGGGTCGTGATGAAAAACTGTTTTTT. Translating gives CASSLGGGRDEKLFF.

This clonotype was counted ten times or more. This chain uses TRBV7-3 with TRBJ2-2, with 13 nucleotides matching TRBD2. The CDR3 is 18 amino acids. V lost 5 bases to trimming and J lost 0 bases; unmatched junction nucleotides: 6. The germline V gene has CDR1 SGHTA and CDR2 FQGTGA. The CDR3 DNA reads TGTGCCAGCAGCGCGACTAGCGGGGGGCTGACGAACACCGGGGAGCTGTTTTTT. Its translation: CASSATSGGLTNTGELFF.

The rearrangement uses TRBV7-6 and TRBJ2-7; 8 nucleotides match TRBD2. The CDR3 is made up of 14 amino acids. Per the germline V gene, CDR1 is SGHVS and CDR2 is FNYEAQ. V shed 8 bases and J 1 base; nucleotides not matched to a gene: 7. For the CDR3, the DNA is TGTGCCAGCCGGCGGGAGGTCCATTCCTACGAGCAGTACTTC. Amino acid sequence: CASRREVHSYEQYF.

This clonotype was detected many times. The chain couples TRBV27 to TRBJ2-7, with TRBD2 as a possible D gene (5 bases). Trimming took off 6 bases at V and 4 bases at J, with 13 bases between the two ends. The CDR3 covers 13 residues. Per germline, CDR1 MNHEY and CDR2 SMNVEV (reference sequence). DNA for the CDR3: TGTGCCAGCAGGACTGGACGGAGGTACGAGCAGTACTTC. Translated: CASRTGRRYEQYF.

The CDR3 DNA reads as TGTGCCAGCAGCCATACCGAGGAGGGGGCCAAAAACATTCAGTACTTC. Amino acid sequence: CASSHTEEGAKNIQYF. The V and J genes are TRBV7-9 and TRBJ2-4; D possibly corresponds to TRBD2 (6 bases). The CDR3 consists of 16 residues. The V end was cut by 5 bases, the J end by 1 base, with 15 bases between. Germline CDR1 is SEHNR and CDR2 is FQNEAQ (reference sequence).

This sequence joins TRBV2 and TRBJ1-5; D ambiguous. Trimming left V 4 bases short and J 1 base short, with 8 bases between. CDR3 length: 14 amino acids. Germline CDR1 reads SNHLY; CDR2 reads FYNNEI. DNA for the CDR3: TGTGCCAGCAGTGCGGGGATGAGCAATCAGCCCCAGCATTTT. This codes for CASSAGMSNQPQHF.

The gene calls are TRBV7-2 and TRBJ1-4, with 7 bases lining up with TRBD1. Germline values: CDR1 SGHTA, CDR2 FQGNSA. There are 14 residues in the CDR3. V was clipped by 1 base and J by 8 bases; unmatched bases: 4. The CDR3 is CASSLDVTGEKLFF. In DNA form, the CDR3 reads TGTGCCAGCAGCTTAGATGTGACAGGGGAAAAACTGTTTTTT. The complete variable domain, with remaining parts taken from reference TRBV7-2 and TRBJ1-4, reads GAGVSQSPSNKVTEKGKDVELRCDPISGHTALYWYRQSLGQGLEFLIYFQGNSAPDKSGLPSDRFSAERTGGSVSTLTIQRTQQEDSAVYLCASSLDVTGEKLFFGSGTQLSVL.

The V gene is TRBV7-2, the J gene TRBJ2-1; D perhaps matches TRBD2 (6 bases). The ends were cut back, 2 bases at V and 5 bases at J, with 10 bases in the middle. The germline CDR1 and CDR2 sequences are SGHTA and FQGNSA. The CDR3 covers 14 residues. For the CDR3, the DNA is TGTGCCAGCAGCTTAAGGCGGGGAGACAATGAGCAGTTCTTC. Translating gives CASSLRRGDNEQFF. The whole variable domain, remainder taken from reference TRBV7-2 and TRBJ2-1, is GAGVSQSPSNKVTEKGKDVELRCDPISGHTALYWYRQSLGQGLEFLIYFQGNSAPDKSGLPSDRFSAERTGGSVSTLTIQRTQQEDSAVYLCASSLRRGDNEQFFGPGTRLTVL.

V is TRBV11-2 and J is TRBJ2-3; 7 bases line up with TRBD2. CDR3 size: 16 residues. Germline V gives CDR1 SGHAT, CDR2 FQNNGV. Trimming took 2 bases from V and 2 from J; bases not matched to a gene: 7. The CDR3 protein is CASSLRRREYTDTQYF. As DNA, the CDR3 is TGTGCCAGCAGCTTACGTAGGCGGGAGTACACAGATACGCAGTATTTT. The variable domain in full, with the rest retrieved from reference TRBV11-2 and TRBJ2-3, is EAGVAQSPRYKIIEKRQSVAFWCNPISGHATLYWYQQILGQGPKLLIQFQNNGVVDDSQLPKDRFSAERLKGVDSTLKIQPAKLEDSAVYLCASSLRRREYTDTQYFGPGTRLTVL.

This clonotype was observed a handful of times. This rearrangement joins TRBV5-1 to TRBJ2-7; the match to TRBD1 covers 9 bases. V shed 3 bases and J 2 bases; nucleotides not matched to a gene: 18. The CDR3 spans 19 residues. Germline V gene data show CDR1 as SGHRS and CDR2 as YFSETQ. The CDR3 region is CASSSYPYQRDRVTYEQYF. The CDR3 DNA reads TGCGCCAGCAGCTCCTACCCCTATCAACGGGACAGGGTAACCTACGAGCAGTACTTC.

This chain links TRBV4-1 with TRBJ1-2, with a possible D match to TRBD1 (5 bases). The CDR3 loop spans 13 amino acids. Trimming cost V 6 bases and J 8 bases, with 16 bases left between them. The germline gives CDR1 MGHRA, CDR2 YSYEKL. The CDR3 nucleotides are TGCGCCAGCAGTCCAGGGCCTTTTCTGGGCTACACCTTC. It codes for CASSPGPFLGYTF.